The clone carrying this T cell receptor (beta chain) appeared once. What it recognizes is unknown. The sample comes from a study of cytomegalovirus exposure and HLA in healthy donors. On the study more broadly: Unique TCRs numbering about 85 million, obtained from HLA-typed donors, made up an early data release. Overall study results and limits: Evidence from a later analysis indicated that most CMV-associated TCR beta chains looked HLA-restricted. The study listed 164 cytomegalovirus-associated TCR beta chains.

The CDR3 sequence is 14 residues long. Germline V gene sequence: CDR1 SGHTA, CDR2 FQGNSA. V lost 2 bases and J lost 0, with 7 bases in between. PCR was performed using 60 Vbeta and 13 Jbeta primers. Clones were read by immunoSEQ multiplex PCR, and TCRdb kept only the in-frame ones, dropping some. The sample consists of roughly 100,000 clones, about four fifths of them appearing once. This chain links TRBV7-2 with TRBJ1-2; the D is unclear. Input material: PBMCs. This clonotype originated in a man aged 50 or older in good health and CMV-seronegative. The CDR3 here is CASSLLSANYGYTF. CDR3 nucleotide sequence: TGTGCCAGCAGCTTACTCAGCGCTAACTATGGCTACACCTTC.